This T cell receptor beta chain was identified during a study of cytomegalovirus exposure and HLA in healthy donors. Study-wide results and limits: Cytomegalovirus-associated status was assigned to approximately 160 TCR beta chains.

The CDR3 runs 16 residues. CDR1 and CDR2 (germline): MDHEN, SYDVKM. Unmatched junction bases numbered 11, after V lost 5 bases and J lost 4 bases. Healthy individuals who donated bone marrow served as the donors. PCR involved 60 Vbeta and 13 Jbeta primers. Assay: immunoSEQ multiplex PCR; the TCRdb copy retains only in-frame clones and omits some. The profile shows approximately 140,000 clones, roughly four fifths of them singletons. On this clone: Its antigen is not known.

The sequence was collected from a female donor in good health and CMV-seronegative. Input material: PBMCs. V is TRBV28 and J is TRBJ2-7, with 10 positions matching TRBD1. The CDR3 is CASSLVPGQGNYEQYF. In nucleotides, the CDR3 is TGTGCCAGCAGTCTGGTCCCGGGACAGGGGAATTACGAGCAGTACTTC.